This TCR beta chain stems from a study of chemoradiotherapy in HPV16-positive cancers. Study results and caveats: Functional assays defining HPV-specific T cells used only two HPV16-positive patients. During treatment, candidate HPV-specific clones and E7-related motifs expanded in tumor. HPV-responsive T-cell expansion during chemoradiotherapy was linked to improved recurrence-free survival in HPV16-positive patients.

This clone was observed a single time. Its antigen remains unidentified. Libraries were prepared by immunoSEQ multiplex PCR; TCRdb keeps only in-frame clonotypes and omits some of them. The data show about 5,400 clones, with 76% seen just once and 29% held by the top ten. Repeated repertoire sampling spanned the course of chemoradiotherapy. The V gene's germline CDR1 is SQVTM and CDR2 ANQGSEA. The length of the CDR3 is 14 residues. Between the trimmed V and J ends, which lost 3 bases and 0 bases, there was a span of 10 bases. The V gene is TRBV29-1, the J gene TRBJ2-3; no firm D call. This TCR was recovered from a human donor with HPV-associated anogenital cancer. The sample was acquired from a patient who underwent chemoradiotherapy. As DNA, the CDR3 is TGCAGCGTTGATATCCAGGCCAGCACAGATACGCAGTATTTT. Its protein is CSVDIQASTDTQYF.